Each of the 30 T cell receptor beta chains below was sequenced from the same sample in a study of neurological immune-mediated disorders. The time point denotes: longitudinal time-point 1 (baseline). Using its own MiXCR run on the 5' RACE reads, TCRdb lists one record per CDR3 protein. The sample shows approximately 49,000 distinct CDR3 sequences, 9% to 10% of them seen only once. The material sequenced was PBMCs. These receptor sequences come from a woman aged 35 to 49 in good health.

The table lists this clonotype with many counts. The genes are TRBV5-1 and TRBJ2-3, with 10 bases aligning to TRBD2. CDR3 length equals 15 residues. Germline-derived CDR1 and CDR2 are SGHRS and YFSETQ. V was clipped by 6 bases and J by 8 bases; unmatched bases: 12. CDR3 DNA sequence: TGCGCCAGCACCAACGGGGAGCGGGGGGGCCTTACGCAGTATTTT. It translates to CASTNGERGGLTQYF.

This clonotype has a count of ten or more. This sequence joins TRBV6-2 or TRBV6-3 and TRBJ1-2; TRBD1 matches at 7 bases. The junction had 10 bases not matched to a gene; V was cut back by 2 bases and J by 4 bases. Per germline, CDR1 MNHEY and CDR2 SVGEGT. The CDR3 loop spans 16 amino acids. CDR3 sequence (DNA): TGTGCCAGCAGTTACCGAGGGTCGGACAGGAGCTATGGCTACACCTTC. Translated: CASSYRGSDRSYGYTF.

This clonotype was picked up many times. The CDR3 sequence is CASSLNGNSGNTIYF. The CDR3 DNA reads TGCGCCAGCAGCTTGAACGGCAACTCTGGAAACACCATATATTTT. The rearrangement uses TRBV5-1 and TRBJ1-3; no clear D. CDR1 and CDR2 from the germline V gene are SGHRS and YFSETQ. The CDR3 sequence is 15 residues long. V lost 1 base and J 0 bases, leaving 8 bases between the germline ends.

This clonotype came up many times. The rearrangement joins TRBV9 to TRBJ1-1; a weak D match, TRBD1 (6 bases). V lost 0 bases and J 5 bases, leaving 11 bases between the germline ends. The CDR3 length is 14 residues. Per germline, CDR1 SGDLS and CDR2 YYNGEE. The CDR3 protein is CASSVGGGWTEAFF. The CDR3 DNA reads as TGTGCCAGCAGCGTAGGTGGGGGCTGGACTGAAGCTTTCTTT. Complete variable domain (other parts from reference TRBV9 and TRBJ1-1): DSGVTQTPKHLITATGQRVTLRCSPRSGDLSVYWYQQSLDQGLQFLIQYYNGEERAKGNILERFSAQQFPDLHSELNLSSLELGDSALYFCASSVGGGWTEAFFGQGTRLTVV.

This clonotype was seen ten or more times. This sequence joins TRBV7-2 and TRBJ1-1, with D perhaps matching TRBD1 (6 bases). The CDR3 contains 16 residues. Germline values: CDR1 SGHTA, CDR2 FQGNSA. V shed 0 bases and J shed 4 bases, with 15 bases lying between them. This CDR3 reads CASSLAGYGGRTEAFF. The CDR3 DNA reads as TGTGCCAGCAGCTTAGCTGGTTACGGGGGGCGCACTGAAGCTTTCTTT.

This clonotype came up many times. The V gene is TRBV6-5, the J gene TRBJ1-1; D uncertain. CDR1 and CDR2 from the germline V gene are MNHEY and SVGAGI. Between the trimmed V and J ends, which lost 4 bases and 2 bases, there was a span of 8 bases. The CDR3 runs to 13 residues. CDR3 bases: TGTGCCAGCAGTTTGAAGTTCAACACTGAAGCTTTCTTT. Its translation: CASSLKFNTEAFF.

This clonotype appeared many times. The genes are TRBV9 and TRBJ1-4, with 10 positions matching TRBD1. Trimming removed 2 bases from V and 7 bases from J; junction bases left unmatched: 2. CDR3 length equals 14 residues. Per germline, CDR1 SGDLS and CDR2 YYNGEE. CDR3 nucleotide sequence: TGTGCCAGCAGCGTGACAGGGGGCCGTGAAAAACTGTTTTTT. Amino acid sequence: CASSVTGGREKLFF.

This clonotype has ten or more counts. The chain has TRBV7-2 and TRBJ2-7; D is possibly TRBD1 or TRBD2 (5 bases each). The length of the CDR3 is 14 residues. V lost 2 bases and J 2 bases, leaving 10 bases between the germline ends. The V gene's germline CDR1 is SGHTA and CDR2 FQGNSA. The CDR3 nucleotides read TGTGCCAGCAGCTTATTAGGGGAGCCCTACGAGCAGTACTTC. Protein: CASSLLGEPYEQYF.

This clonotype was found many times. The chain carries TRBV3-1 and TRBJ2-1; D gene uncertain. The CDR3 is 16 residues long. Trimming removed 0 bases from V and 2 bases from J, with 11 bases in between. CDR1 is LGHDT, CDR2 YNNKEL, per germline (reference sequence). CDR3: CASSQEWRSPYNEQFF. The CDR3 nucleotides are TGTGCCAGCAGCCAAGAATGGAGATCTCCCTACAATGAGCAGTTCTTC.

This clonotype was counted at least ten times. The V and J genes are TRBV25-1 and TRBJ2-5; the match to TRBD2 covers 7 bases. This CDR3 comprises 14 residues. Germline V gives CDR1 MGHDK, CDR2 SYGVNS. J was trimmed by 7 bases and V by 3 bases; bases with no gene match: 8. The CDR3: CASSDGSGEGTQYF. The CDR3 DNA reads as TGTGCCAGCAGTGACGGGTCGGGGGAGGGGACCCAGTACTTC.

The sample holds many counts of this clonotype. The chain has TRBV6-5 and TRBJ1-6; a weak D match, TRBD1 (5 bases). The CDR3 extends over 15 amino acids. The V end was cut by 4 bases, the J end by 7 bases, with 14 bases between. Germline V gene data show CDR1 as MNHEY and CDR2 as SVGAGI. The CDR3 nucleotides are TGTGCCAGCAGTTCCTCAGGGTCACTAAATTCACCCCTCCACTTT. It yields the protein CASSSSGSLNSPLHF.

Many counts were recorded for this clonotype. The chain has TRBV2 and TRBJ2-2, with unresolved D. In germline, CDR1 is SNHLY, CDR2 FYNNEI. Trimming took 5 bases from V and 5 from J, leaving 12 bases between them. The CDR3 contains 14 residues. The CDR3 region is CASSRSSNTGELFF. In nucleotides, the CDR3 is TGTGCCAGCAGTCGGTCCTCAAATACCGGGGAGCTGTTTTTT.

This clonotype appeared many times. The CDR3 DNA is TGTGCCAGCAGCTTAGACTACGGGCAGTTCTTC. This gives the protein CASSLDYGQFF. This chain connects TRBV7-2 to TRBJ2-1; D unresolved. Germline assignment: CDR1 SGHTA and CDR2 FQGNSA. The V and J ends lost 1 base and 12 bases respectively, with 7 bases between them. The CDR3 covers 11 residues.

This clonotype was detected ten times or more. This chain connects TRBV5-4 to TRBJ2-7, with TRBD1 matching over 7 bases. CDR3 length: 15 amino acids. Per the germline V gene, CDR1 is SGHNT and CDR2 is YYREEE (reference sequence). V trimming: 4 bases; J trimming: 4 bases; junction bases outside the gene matches: 11. The CDR3 DNA reads TGTGCCAGCAGCGCCCACAGGGGTGGGCATTACGAGCAGTACTTC. Protein sequence: CASSAHRGGHYEQYF.

This clonotype was detected many times. The chain couples TRBV6-5 to TRBJ1-2; D is perhaps TRBD1 (6 bases). Germline CDR1 reads MNHEY; CDR2 reads SVGAGI. With 7 bases removed from V and 4 bases from J, the gap between germline ends came to 16 bases. The CDR3 runs 14 residues. This chain's CDR3 is CASTKTGAGYGYTF. The CDR3 DNA follows: TGTGCCAGCACCAAGACGGGGGCAGGCTATGGCTACACCTTC.

This clonotype was recorded many times. The chain is built from TRBV4-3 and TRBJ2-7; 8 nucleotides align to TRBD1. CDR1 and CDR2 from the germline V gene are LGHNA and YSLEER. The ends lost 4 bases at V and 2 bases at J; junction bases unmatched: 10. This CDR3 is built from 16 residues. CDR3 coding DNA: TGCGCCAGCAGCCGAGGTTCAGGGGGCAGGACCTACGAGCAGTACTTC. Protein product: CASSRGSGGRTYEQYF.

This clonotype was seen repeatedly, ten times or more. This sequence joins TRBV5-1 and TRBJ2-7; TRBD1 matches 9 bases. The CDR3 totals 15 residues. After removal of 0 bases from V and 3 bases from J, the junction contained 4 bases not matched to a gene. Germline CDR1 is SGHRS and CDR2 is YFSETQ. CDR3 DNA: TGCGCCAGCAGCTTGGAACCGACAGGGGGCTACGAGCAGTACTTC. Protein product: CASSLEPTGGYEQYF.

This clonotype was seen ten or more times. This rearrangement joins TRBV6-2 or TRBV6-3 to TRBJ1-1; 7 positions match TRBD1. Germline V CDR1 and CDR2: MNHEY, SVGEGT. The length of the CDR3 is 16 residues. V shed 6 bases, J shed 1 base, and the junction held 11 bases outside the gene matches. The CDR3, as DNA: TGTGCCAGCAGCCTCGGGACAGTAGGCGCGAACACTGAAGCTTTCTTT. Translated, it gives CASSLGTVGANTEAFF.

The rearrangement joins TRBV5-1 to TRBJ1-5; D not resolved. The V end was cut by 0 bases, the J end by 0 bases, with 7 bases between. The CDR3 has 15 residues. Germline V gene lookup returns CDR1 SGHRS and CDR2 YFSETQ. CDR3 region: CASSLGGLSNQPQHF. The CDR3 bases are TGCGCCAGCAGCTTGGGAGGGCTTAGCAATCAGCCCCAGCATTTT.

This clonotype was seen ten or more times. This chain connects TRBV10-3 to TRBJ2-1; 10 bases are shared with TRBD2. In germline, CDR1 is ENHRY, CDR2 SYGVKD. Trimming at V came to 6 bases and at J to 7 bases, leaving 9 bases not matched to a gene. This CDR3 spans 15 amino acids. The CDR3, as DNA: TGTGCCATCAGAGATGCTAGCGGGAGTCTTAATGAGCAGTTCTTC. Translation: CAIRDASGSLNEQFF.

Ten or more counts support this clonotype. This chain links TRBV9 with TRBJ2-3, with 11 bases that match TRBD2. Trimming at V came to 4 bases and at J to 0 bases, leaving 10 bases not matched to a gene. Germline V gives CDR1 SGDLS, CDR2 YYNGEE. The length of the CDR3 is 18 residues. The CDR3: CASSSGLAGVPSTDTQYF. The DNA for the CDR3 is TGTGCCAGCAGCTCCGGACTAGCGGGCGTTCCTAGCACAGATACGCAGTATTTT.

This clonotype was counted at least ten times. The chain couples TRBV20-1 to TRBJ1-6; 8 positions match TRBD1. The CDR3 runs to 17 residues. Germline assignment: CDR1 DFQATT and CDR2 SNEGSKA (reference sequence). V was pared by 0 bases and J by 0 bases, with 4 bases of the junction left unmatched. For the CDR3, the DNA is TGCAGTGCTAGAGACAGGGGGCTGAGCTCCTATAATTCACCCCTCCACTTT. Encoded protein: CSARDRGLSSYNSPLHF.

This clonotype came up many times. The CDR3 DNA sequence: TGTGCCAGCAGTTTGGGTCTACCAAGCTCCTACGAGCAGTACTTC. It encodes CASSLGLPSSYEQYF. The chain has TRBV12-3 or TRBV12-4 and TRBJ2-7; no definite D call. There are 15 residues in the CDR3. The V end was cut by 3 bases, the J end by 0 bases, with 12 bases between.

This clonotype was seen ten or more times. The chain carries TRBV12-3 or TRBV12-4 and TRBJ1-1; D is unclear. This CDR3 has 11 amino acids. V gave up 3 bases and J gave up 6 bases, with 5 bases separating them. This CDR3 reads CASSFFPEAFF. The CDR3 DNA reads TGTGCCAGCAGTTTTTTCCCTGAAGCTTTCTTT.

This clonotype was observed many times. The CDR3 DNA is TGTGCCAGCAGCCAGGCAGGGGCGGATTTAATGAACACTGAAGCTTTCTTT. Residues: CASSQAGADLMNTEAFF. The V call is TRBV21-1, the J call TRBJ1-1; the D call TRBD1 from the table was never checked on the DNA. TRBV21-1 is an annotated pseudogene. The CDR3 is made up of 17 amino acids.

This chain joins TRBV29-1 and TRBJ1-1, with D possibly being TRBD1 (6 bases). V lost 3 bases to trimming and J lost 4 bases, with 15 bases between them. The CDR3 covers 14 residues. Germline V gene sequence: CDR1 SQVTM, CDR2 ANQGSEA. The DNA for the CDR3 is TGCAGCGTTGAGGGAGACACAGGGAGCACTGAAGCTTTCTTT. Its protein is CSVEGDTGSTEAFF. Full variable domain (rest looked up from reference TRBV29-1 and TRBJ1-1): SAVISQKPSRDICQRGTSLTIQCQVDSQVTMMFWYRQQPGQSLTLIATANQGSEATYESGFVIDKFPISRPNLTFSTLTVSNMSPEDSSIYLCSVEGDTGSTEAFFGQGTRLTVV.

This clonotype was detected ten times or more. One junction end disagrees with the germline gene, perhaps due to a read error. The chain recombines TRBV3-1 with TRBJ1-1, with D hard to call. The germline V gene has CDR1 LGHDT and CDR2 YNNKEL (reference sequence). The CDR3 has 13 residues. This CDR3 reads CASTQFGQTEAFF. As DNA, the CDR3 is TGTGCCAGCACCCAATTCGGCCAAACTGAAGCTTTCTTT.

CDR3 coding DNA: TGTGCCAGCAGTTCCCTCACCGGGACAGGGACGAACACTGAAGCTTTCTTT. Its protein is CASSSLTGTGTNTEAFF. The genes are TRBV12-3 or TRBV12-4 and TRBJ1-1; 9 bases line up with TRBD1. This CDR3 contains 17 residues. Trimming took 4 bases from V and 1 from J; bases not matched to a gene: 10.

This clonotype occurred many times. This chain joins TRBV6-5 and TRBJ2-7; 10 nucleotides line up with TRBD1. The CDR3 has 15 amino acids. With 6 bases clipped from V and 5 bases from J, the junction kept 10 bases outside the gene matches. Per germline, CDR1 MNHEY and CDR2 SVGAGI. DNA of the CDR3: TGTGCCAGCAGCCTTTCAGGGACAGGGGCAAACGAGCAGTACTTC. Amino acids: CASSLSGTGANEQYF.

This clonotype was recorded at least ten times. The rearrangement uses TRBV20-1 and TRBJ2-7, with D hard to call. Germline CDR1 is DFQATT and CDR2 is SNEGSKA (reference sequence). Trimming took off 3 bases at V and 1 base at J, with 4 bases between the two ends. The CDR3 has 11 amino acids. In DNA, the CDR3 is TGCAGTGCTAGCGGGTCCTACGAGCAGTACTTC. Translated: CSASGSYEQYF.